The 18 T cell receptor beta chains given below trace back to one sample, sequenced in a study of T cells in Graves' hyperthyroidism and ophthalmopathy. TCR beta CDR3 regions were amplified from RNA. First-round RT-PCR of the TCR CDR3 relied on the HTBI primer set. TCRdb re-analysed the multiplex PCR reads in MiXCR, keeping a single row per CDR3 protein. The sample has about 130,000 distinct CDR3 sequences; 22% are singletons. Sequencing was performed on blood. All receptors derive from a woman between 50 and 59 years old with Graves' hyperthyroidism that later progressed to Graves' ophthalmopathy.

The chain joins TRBV7-3 to TRBJ2-3; 7 bases are shared with TRBD2. This CDR3 has 15 amino acids. The germline gives CDR1 SGHTA, CDR2 FQGTGA. With V trimmed by 3 bases and J by 2 bases, 5 bases remained unmatched. The CDR3 protein is CASSFVAGPTDTQYF. For the CDR3, the DNA is TGTGCCAGCAGCTTCGTAGCGGGCCCCACAGATACGCAGTATTTT. Based on the CDR3 plus reference TRBV7-3 and TRBJ2-3, the full variable domain is GAGVSQTPSNKVTEKGKYVELRCDPISGHTALYWYRQSLGQGPEFLIYFQGTGAADDSGLPNDRFFAVRPEGSVSTLKIQRTERGDSAVYLCASSFVAGPTDTQYFGPGTRLTVL.

This clonotype was detected many times. This chain uses TRBV7-9 with TRBJ2-7, with TRBD1 as a possible D gene (6 bases). Germline lookup yields CDR1 SEHNR and CDR2 FQNEAQ (reference sequence). The CDR3 loop spans 14 amino acids. V was clipped by 4 bases and J by 10 bases, with 20 bases between them. CDR3 bases: TGTGCCAGCAGCTCTAGGGGGACATCTCGGGAACAGTACTTC. Its protein is CASSSRGTSREQYF. Together with reference TRBV7-9 and TRBJ2-7, the CDR3 gives the full variable domain: DTGVSQNPRHKITKRGQNVTFRCDPISEHNRLYWYRQTLGQGPEFLTYFQNEAQLEKSRLLSDRFSAERPKGSFSTLEIQRTEQGDSAMYLCASSSRGTSREQYFGPGTRLTVT.

This clonotype showed up many times. This chain links TRBV5-1 with TRBJ2-1; unclear D gene. The V and J ends lost 4 bases and 5 bases respectively, with 7 bases between them. The CDR3 covers 12 residues. Germline CDR1 reads SGHRS; CDR2 reads YFSETQ. The CDR3 nucleotides read TGCGCCAGCAGCCCGGACGACAATGAGCAGTTCTTC. Its translation: CASSPDDNEQFF.

The V gene is TRBV28, the J gene TRBJ2-3; maybe TRBD2 (5 bases). The CDR3 is 13 residues long. Germline V gives CDR1 MDHEN, CDR2 SYDVKM. Trimming took off 8 bases at V and 2 bases at J, with 11 bases between the two ends. This chain's CDR3 is CASASGYTDTQYF. DNA of the CDR3: TGTGCCAGCGCGAGCGGATACACAGATACGCAGTATTTT.

This clonotype appeared many times. This chain connects TRBV28 to TRBJ2-7, with TRBD1 as a possible D gene (5 bases). The CDR3 runs to 13 residues. The V end was cut by 5 bases, the J end by 6 bases, with 14 bases between. Germline V lookup: CDR1 MDHEN, CDR2 SYDVKM. The CDR3 region is CASSPIGAPEQYF. For the CDR3, the DNA is TGTGCCAGCAGTCCCATTGGGGCACCCGAGCAGTACTTC.

The sample holds a few counts of this clonotype. V gene TRBV7-9 combines with J gene TRBJ1-3; 9 bases are shared with TRBD1. Germline-derived CDR1 and CDR2 are SEHNR and FQNEAQ (reference sequence). Trimming cost V 4 bases and J 2 bases; bases outside gene matches: 6. The length of the CDR3 is 16 residues. CDR3 in DNA: TGTGCCAGCAGCTCCCCCGGGACAGGGACTGGAAACACCATATATTTT. Its translation is CASSSPGTGTGNTIYF.

This clonotype was detected many times. Being one base from a much bigger clone, this may be a read error. J is TRBJ1-1 and V is TRBV20-1, with D perhaps TRBD1 (5 bases). The CDR3 is 13 residues long. Germline V lookup: CDR1 DFQATT, CDR2 SNEGSKA (reference sequence). In nucleotides, the CDR3 is TGCAGTGCTATAGCTTCAGGGCGGGCTGAAGCTTCCTTT. Amino acid sequence: CSAIASGRAEASF.

In this sample, this clonotype turned up a few times. V and J are TRBV5-1 and TRBJ2-3; tentative D call: TRBD1 (6 bases). V dropped 2 bases and J dropped 6 bases, with 13 bases sitting between them. This CDR3 comprises 14 residues. Per the germline V gene, CDR1 is SGHRS and CDR2 is YFSETQ. CDR3: CASSFNYRADTQYF. Written as DNA, the CDR3 is TGCGCCAGCAGCTTTAACTACAGGGCGGATACGCAGTATTTT.

This clonotype came up many times. The chain uses TRBV20-1 and TRBJ2-7; TRBD2 might be the D (5 bases). CDR1 and CDR2 (germline): DFQATT, SNEGSKA (reference sequence). This CDR3 has 11 amino acids. Trimming removed 5 bases from V and 6 bases from J, with 11 bases in between. The CDR3 nucleotides are TGCAGTGCTGGTCTAGCAGTCGAGCAGTACTTC. It is translated as CSAGLAVEQYF.

This clonotype has at least ten counts. The rearrangement joins TRBV19 to TRBJ1-1; maybe TRBD1 (5 bases). V lost 2 bases and J lost 4, with 5 bases in between. The CDR3 is 12 amino acids. Germline CDR1 LNHDA, CDR2 SQIVND (reference sequence). CDR3: CASSIQGTEAFF. The CDR3 DNA is TGTGCCAGTAGTATACAGGGCACTGAAGCTTTCTTT.

This clonotype came up many times. The rearrangement links TRBV7-2 to TRBJ2-7; 10 bases match TRBD2. This CDR3 has 14 amino acids. Germline lookup yields CDR1 SGHTA and CDR2 FQGNSA. Germline trimming cut 5 bases from V and 7 bases from J; bases unmatched to any gene: 8. In nucleotides, the CDR3 is TGTGCCAGCAGCCGCAGCGGGAGGGCCGGGGAGCAGTACTTC. Amino acid sequence: CASSRSGRAGEQYF.

This clonotype was found many times. The rearrangement uses TRBV30 and TRBJ2-1, with unresolved D. CDR3 length equals 12 residues. V gave up 4 bases and J gave up 3 bases, with 7 bases separating them. Germline CDR1 GTSNPN, CDR2 SVGIG (reference sequence). The CDR3 nucleotides are TGTGCCTGGACATGGGGCTACAATGAGCAGTTCTTC. Translated: CAWTWGYNEQFF.

The gene calls are TRBV18 and TRBJ2-7; 9 positions match TRBD1. J was trimmed by 3 bases and V by 1 base; bases with no gene match: 4. Germline-derived CDR1 and CDR2 are KGHSH and LQKENI. The CDR3 runs 15 residues. CDR3 DNA sequence: TGTGCCAGCTCACCACTACAGGGGGCGAACTACGAGCAGTACGTC. This translates into CASSPLQGANYEQYV.

This clonotype was recorded at least ten times. The rearrangement links TRBV30 to TRBJ2-7, with 7 bases lining up with TRBD1. The germline V gene has CDR1 GTSNPN and CDR2 SVGIG (reference sequence). CDR3 length equals 14 residues. V gave up 0 bases and J gave up 3 bases; unmatched junction bases: 5. DNA of the CDR3: TGTGCCTGGAGTGTTCAGGGGGTCTTCTACGAGCAGTACTTC. As protein: CAWSVQGVFYEQYF.

This clonotype has at least ten counts. The V call is TRBV29-1, the J call TRBJ1-3, with D maybe TRBD1 (6 bases). CDR1 is SQVTM, CDR2 ANQGSEA, per germline. V lost 4 bases, J lost 4 bases, and 14 bases lay in between. The CDR3 sequence is 14 residues long. CDR3 in amino acids: CSVGLGGYGNTIYF. CDR3 coding DNA: TGCAGCGTTGGGCTAGGGGGGTACGGAAACACCATATATTTT.

Many counts were recorded for this clonotype. The genes are TRBV20-1 and TRBJ2-5, with D hard to call. Trimming left V 3 bases short and J 2 bases short, with 10 bases between. CDR1 is DFQATT and CDR2 is SNEGSKA in the germline V gene (reference sequence). The CDR3 runs to 13 residues. CDR3 nucleotide sequence: TGCAGTGCTAGGTGGGCGGTTCAAGAGACCCAGTACTTC. It codes for CSARWAVQETQYF.

V is TRBV20-1 and J is TRBJ1-4, with unresolved D. Germline V lookup: CDR1 DFQATT, CDR2 SNEGSKA (reference sequence). The CDR3 length is 16 residues. V was trimmed by 3 bases and J by 8 bases, leaving 22 bases between them. In DNA form, the CDR3 reads TGCAGTGCTAGCGACGATACCGGGGAACCCAGGGAAAAACTGTTTTTT. The encoded protein is CSASDDTGEPREKLFF.

J is TRBJ2-7 and V is TRBV7-2, with 8 bases lining up with TRBD2. With 2 bases clipped from V and 3 bases from J, the junction kept 3 bases outside the gene matches. This CDR3 comprises 14 residues. Germline CDR1 reads SGHTA; CDR2 reads FQGNSA. The CDR3 sequence is CASSLWLAGYEQYF. The DNA of the CDR3 is TGTGCCAGCAGCTTATGGCTAGCGGGCTACGAGCAGTACTTC.